This T cell receptor (beta chain) was observed in a study of T-cell reconstitution after alpha-beta-depleted transplantation in children. This clonotype appeared many times. Germline-derived CDR1 and CDR2 are SGHVS and FQNEAQ. The V and J ends lost 0 bases and 3 bases respectively, with 14 bases between them. The CDR3 loop spans 16 amino acids. The authors prepared the TCRbeta library with unique molecular identifiers. TCRdb fed the PCR reads into MiXCR, producing one record per CDR3 protein. The profile shows 200,000 to 250,000 distinct CDR3 sequences, 8% to 9.5% of them singletons. The sample in question was PBMCs from the stem cell graft donor, obtained from the stem cell graft. The sequence derives from a human donor who donated a stem cell graft to a child with acute lymphoblastic leukemia. The rearrangement links TRBV7-8 to TRBJ1-2; D is perhaps TRBD1 (6 bases). The CDR3 loop is CASSLALQGADYGYTF. CDR3 nucleotides: TGTGCCAGCAGCTTAGCACTACAGGGTGCGGACTATGGCTACACCTTC.